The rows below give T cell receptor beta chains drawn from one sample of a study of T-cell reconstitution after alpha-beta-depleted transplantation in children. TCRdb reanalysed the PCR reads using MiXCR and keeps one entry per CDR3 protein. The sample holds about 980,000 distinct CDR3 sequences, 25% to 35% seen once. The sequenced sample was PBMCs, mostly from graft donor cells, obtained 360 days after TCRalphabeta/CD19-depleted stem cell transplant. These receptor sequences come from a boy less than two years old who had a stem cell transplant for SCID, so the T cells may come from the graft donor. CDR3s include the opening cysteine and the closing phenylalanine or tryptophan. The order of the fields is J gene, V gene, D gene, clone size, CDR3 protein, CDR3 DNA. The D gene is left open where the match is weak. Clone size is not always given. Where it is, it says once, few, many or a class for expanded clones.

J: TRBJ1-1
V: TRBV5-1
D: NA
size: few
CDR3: CASSNLNTEAFF
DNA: TGCGCCAGCAGTAATCTGAACACTGAAGCTTTCTTT

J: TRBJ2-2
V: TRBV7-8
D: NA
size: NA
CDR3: CASSLDLGIGELFF
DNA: TGTGCCAGCAGCTTAGACCTAGGGATCGGGGAGCTGTTTTTT

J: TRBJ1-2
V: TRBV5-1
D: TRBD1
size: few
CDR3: CASSLVDRGTGYTF
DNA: TGCGCCAGCAGCTTGGTGGACAGGGGAACAGGCTACACCTTC

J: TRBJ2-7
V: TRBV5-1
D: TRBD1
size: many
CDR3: CASSSTGGPYEQYF
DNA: TGCGCCAGCAGCTCGACAGGGGGCCCCTACGAGCAGTACTTC

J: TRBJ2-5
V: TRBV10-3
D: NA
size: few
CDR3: CAISVRDLQETQYF
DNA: TGTGCCATCAGTGTGAGAGACCTCCAAGAGACCCAGTACTTC

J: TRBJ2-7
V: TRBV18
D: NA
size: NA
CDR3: CASSPSRLQVSSYEQYF
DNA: TGTGCCAGCTCACCCAGCCGGCTACAGGTGTCCTCCTACGAGCAGTACTTC

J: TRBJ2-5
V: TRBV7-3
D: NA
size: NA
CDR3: CASSLYGRGETQYF
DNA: TGTGCCAGCAGCTTATACGGACGAGGGGAGACCCAGTACTTC

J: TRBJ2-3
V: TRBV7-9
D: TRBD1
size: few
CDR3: CASSLGRDRQTQYF
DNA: TGTGCCAGCAGCTTAGGACGGGACAGGCAGACGCAGTATTTT

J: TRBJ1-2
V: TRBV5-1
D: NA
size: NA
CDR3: CASSLAGAKGYGYTF
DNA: TGCGCCAGCAGCTTGGCAGGGGCAAAGGGCTATGGCTACACCTTC

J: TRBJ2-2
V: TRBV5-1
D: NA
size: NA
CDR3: CASSPQEGGELFF
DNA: TGCGCCAGCAGCCCCCAGGAAGGAGGGGAGCTGTTTTTT

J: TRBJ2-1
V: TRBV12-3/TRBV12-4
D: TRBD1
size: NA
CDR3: CASSLQGAGQGFF
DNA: TGTGCCAGCAGCCTACAGGGGGCCGGTCAAGGGTTCTTC

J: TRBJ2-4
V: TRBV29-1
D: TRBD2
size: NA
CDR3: CSVLLAGGRNIQYF
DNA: TGCAGCGTTCTCCTAGCGGGGGGTAGAAACATTCAGTACTTC

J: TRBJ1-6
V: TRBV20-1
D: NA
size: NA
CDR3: CSARVAGAGGPLHF
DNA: TGCAGTGCTAGAGTAGCTGGGGCCGGGGGACCCCTCCACTTT

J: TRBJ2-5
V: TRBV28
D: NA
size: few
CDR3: CASSPPGFETQYF
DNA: TGTGCCAGCAGCCCCCCCGGCTTCGAGACCCAGTACTTC

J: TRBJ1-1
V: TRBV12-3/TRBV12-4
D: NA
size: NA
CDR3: CASRTESNTEAFF
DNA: TGTGCCAGCAGGACGGAGAGTAACACTGAAGCTTTCTTT

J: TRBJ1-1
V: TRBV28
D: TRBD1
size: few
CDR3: CASRDSGQGITEAFF
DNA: TGTGCCAGCAGAGATTCGGGACAGGGGATCACTGAAGCTTTCTTT

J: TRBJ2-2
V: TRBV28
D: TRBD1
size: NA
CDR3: CASSFPGTVKTGELFF
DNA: TGTGCCAGCAGTTTCCCCGGGACAGTGAAGACCGGGGAGCTGTTTTTT

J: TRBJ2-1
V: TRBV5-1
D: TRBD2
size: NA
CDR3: CASSLAFASGGEQFF
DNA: TGCGCCAGCAGCTTGGCCTTCGCTAGCGGGGGGGAGCAGTTCTTC

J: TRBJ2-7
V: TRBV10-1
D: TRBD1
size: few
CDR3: CASSEGTGGLYEQYF
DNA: TGCGCCAGCAGTGAGGGGACAGGGGGCCTCTACGAGCAGTACTTC

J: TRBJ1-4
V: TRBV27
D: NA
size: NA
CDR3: CASSEGGDREKLFF
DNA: TGTGCCAGCAGTGAAGGCGGGGATCGCGAAAAACTGTTTTTT

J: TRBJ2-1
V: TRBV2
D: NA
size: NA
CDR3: CASSEASRGSYNEQFF
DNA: TGTGCCAGCAGTGAAGCCTCTCGGGGGTCCTACAATGAGCAGTTCTTC

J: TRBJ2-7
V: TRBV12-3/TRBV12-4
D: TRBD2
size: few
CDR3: CASSPLRSGGYEQYF
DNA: TGTGCCAGCAGCCCCCTGAGAAGCGGGGGTTACGAGCAGTACTTC

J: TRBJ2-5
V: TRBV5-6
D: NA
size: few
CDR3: CASSRTESETQYF
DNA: TGTGCCAGCAGCCGGACAGAGTCGGAGACCCAGTACTTC

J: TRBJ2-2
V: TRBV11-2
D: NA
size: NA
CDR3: CASSLRPYVGGFTGELFF
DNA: TGTGCCAGCAGCTTACGGCCTTATGTTGGGGGGTTCACCGGGGAGCTGTTTTTT

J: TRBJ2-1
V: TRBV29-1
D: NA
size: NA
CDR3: CSVGLYNNEQFF
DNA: TGCAGCGTTGGCCTATACAACAATGAGCAGTTCTTC

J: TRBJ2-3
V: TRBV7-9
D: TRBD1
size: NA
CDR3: CASSFVQGASDTQYF
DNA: TGTGCCAGCAGCTTCGTTCAGGGGGCCTCGGATACGCAGTATTTT

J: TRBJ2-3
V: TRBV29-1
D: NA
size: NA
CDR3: CSVTASTDTQYF
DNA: TGCAGCGTGACAGCTAGCACAGATACGCAGTATTTT

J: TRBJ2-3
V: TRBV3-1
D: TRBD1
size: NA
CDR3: CASSQENTAGTGTGFTDTQYF
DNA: TGTGCCAGCAGCCAAGAGAATACGGCGGGCACCGGGACAGGGTTTACAGATACGCAGTATTTT

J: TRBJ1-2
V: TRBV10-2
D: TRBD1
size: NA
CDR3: CASSDRRQGPYYGYTF
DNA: TGCGCCAGCAGTGATCGAAGACAGGGACCTTACTATGGCTACACCTTC

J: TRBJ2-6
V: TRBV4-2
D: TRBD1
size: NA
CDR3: CASKSSGTGSSGANVLTF
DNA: TGTGCCAGCAAAAGCTCCGGGACAGGGAGCTCTGGGGCCAACGTCCTGACTTTC

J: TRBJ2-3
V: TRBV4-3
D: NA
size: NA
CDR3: CASSPRGRPKSDTQYF
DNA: TGCGCCAGCAGCCCACGTGGACGGCCCAAGTCGGATACGCAGTATTTT

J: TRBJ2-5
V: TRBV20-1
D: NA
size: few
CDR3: CSARDPFQVTQYF
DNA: TGCAGTGCTAGAGATCCCTTTCAAGTGACCCAGTACTTC

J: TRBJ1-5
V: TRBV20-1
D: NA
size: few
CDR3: CSASSQSDQPQHF
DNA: TGCAGTGCTAGTAGTCAGTCGGATCAGCCCCAGCATTTT

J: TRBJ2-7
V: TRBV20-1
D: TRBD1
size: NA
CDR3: CSAREPGQGYKQYF
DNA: TGCAGTGCTAGAGAGCCGGGACAGGGGTATAAGCAGTACTTC

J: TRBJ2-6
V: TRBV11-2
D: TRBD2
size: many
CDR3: CASSLGEGTGANVLTF
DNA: TGTGCCAGCAGCTTAGGGGAGGGCACTGGGGCCAACGTCCTGACTTTC

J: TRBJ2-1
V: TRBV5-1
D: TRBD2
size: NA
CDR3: CASRGQAGGGNEQFF
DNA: TGCGCCAGCAGAGGCCAAGCGGGGGGAGGAAATGAGCAGTTCTTC

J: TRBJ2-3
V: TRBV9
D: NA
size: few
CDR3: CASSDPGTGTYTQYF
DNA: TGTGCCAGCAGCGATCCCGGGACGGGGACTTATACGCAGTATTTT

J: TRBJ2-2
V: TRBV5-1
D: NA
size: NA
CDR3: CASKSGGPNTGELFF
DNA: TGCGCCAGCAAGTCCGGGGGGCCGAACACCGGGGAGCTGTTTTTT

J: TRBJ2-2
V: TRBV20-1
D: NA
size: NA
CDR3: CSARSKGVHTGELFF
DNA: TGCAGTGCTAGATCAAAGGGGGTTCACACCGGGGAGCTGTTTTTT

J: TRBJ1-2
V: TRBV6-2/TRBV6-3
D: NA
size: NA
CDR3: CASSPPTERFYGYTF
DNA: TGTGCCAGCAGTCCACCGACTGAGAGATTCTATGGCTACACCTTC

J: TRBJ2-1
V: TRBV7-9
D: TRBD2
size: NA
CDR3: CASSLMAGGYNEQFF
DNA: TGTGCCAGCAGCTTAATGGCGGGGGGGTACAATGAGCAGTTCTTC

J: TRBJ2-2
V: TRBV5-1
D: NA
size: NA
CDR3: CASSLAWNTGELFF
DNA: TGCGCCAGCAGCCTGGCATGGAACACCGGGGAGCTGTTTTTT

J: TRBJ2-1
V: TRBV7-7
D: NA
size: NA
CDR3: CASSLEAGNEQFF
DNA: TGTGCCAGCAGCTTGGAGGCAGGCAATGAGCAGTTCTTC

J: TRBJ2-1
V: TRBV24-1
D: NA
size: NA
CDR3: CATSDRDAGYNEQFF
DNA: TGTGCCACCAGTGACCGGGACGCCGGGTACAATGAGCAGTTCTTC

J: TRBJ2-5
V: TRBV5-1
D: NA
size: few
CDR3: CASSRFLAPQETQYF
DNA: TGCGCCAGCAGCCGCTTCCTAGCGCCTCAAGAGACCCAGTACTTC

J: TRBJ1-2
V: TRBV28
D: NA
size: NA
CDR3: CASSGGGRLSVGYTF
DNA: TGTGCCAGCTCCGGCGGGGGGCGCCTCTCGGTTGGCTACACCTTC

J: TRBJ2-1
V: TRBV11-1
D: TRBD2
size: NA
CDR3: CASSPPWLLAGTYNEQFF
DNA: TGTGCCAGCAGCCCCCCCTGGCTACTAGCGGGGACCTACAATGAGCAGTTCTTC

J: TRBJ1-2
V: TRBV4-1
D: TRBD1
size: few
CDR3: CASSQGQGAIANYGYTF
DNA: TGCGCCAGCAGCCAGGGACAGGGGGCCATAGCTAACTATGGCTACACCTTC

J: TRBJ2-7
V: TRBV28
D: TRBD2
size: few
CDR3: CASSLRLGTSFLEQYF
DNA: TGTGCCAGCAGTTTAAGATTAGGGACTAGCTTTCTCGAGCAGTACTTC

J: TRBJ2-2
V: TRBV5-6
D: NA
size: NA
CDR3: CASSPVAGAGELFF
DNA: TGTGCCAGCAGCCCGGTGGCAGGGGCCGGGGAGCTGTTTTTT

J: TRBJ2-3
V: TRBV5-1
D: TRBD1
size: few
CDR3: CASSYGQGSGADTQYF
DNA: TGCGCCAGCAGCTATGGACAGGGGTCGGGAGCAGATACGCAGTATTTT

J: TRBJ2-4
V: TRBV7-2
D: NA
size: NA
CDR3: CASSSRIIQYF
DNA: TGTGCCAGCAGCTCACGGATCATTCAGTACTTC

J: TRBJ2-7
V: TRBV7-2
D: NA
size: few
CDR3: CASSLGQGTLYEQYF
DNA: TGTGCCAGCAGCTTAGGCCAGGGAACCCTCTACGAGCAGTACTTC

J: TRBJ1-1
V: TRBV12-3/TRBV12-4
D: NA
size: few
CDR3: CASSTGRMRDTEAFF
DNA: TGTGCCAGCAGCACAGGGAGGATGAGGGACACTGAAGCTTTCTTT

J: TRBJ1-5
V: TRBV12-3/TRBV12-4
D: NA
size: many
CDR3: CASSRGGVNQPQHF
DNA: TGTGCCAGCAGTCGGGGGGGAGTCAATCAGCCCCAGCATTTT

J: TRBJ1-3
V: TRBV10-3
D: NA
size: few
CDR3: CAISRGAGNTIYF
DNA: TGTGCCATCTCGAGGGGGGCTGGAAACACCATATATTTT

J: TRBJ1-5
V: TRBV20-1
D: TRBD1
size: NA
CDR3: CSARGTGSNQPQHF
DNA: TGCAGTGCTAGGGGGACAGGAAGCAATCAGCCCCAGCATTTT